This section outlines one TCR beta chain sequence together with its context. The data are from a study of blood T cell repertoires in COVID-19. Study in general: Sites in the United States, Italy and Spain provided acute and convalescent COVID-19 samples.

TCRdb's table, derived via immunoSEQ multiplex PCR, lists solely in-frame clones and lacks some. The sample holds 350,000 to 450,000 clones, 80% to 90% seen once. Recruits, aged about 18 to 89 years, lived in 24 US areas. The receptor comes from a man aged 35-49 years in a cohort exposed to, infected with or recovered from COVID-19 (not recorded which). Sequencing was carried out using PBMCs or T cells enriched from blood (not recorded which).

Here the CDR3 reads CASRPTGGGQPQHF. The CDR3 DNA reads TGTGCCAGCAGACCGACAGGGGGCGGTCAGCCCCAGCATTTT. The rearrangement uses TRBV27 and TRBJ1-5, with 10 bases matching TRBD1. The CDR3 loop spans 14 amino acids. Germline values: CDR1 MNHEY, CDR2 SMNVEV (reference sequence). V shed 6 bases and J 6 bases; nucleotides not matched to a gene: 5.